This record concerns one TCR beta chain sequence. This sample was included in a study of T cell changes during pregnancy in multiple sclerosis. Clones were sequenced by immunoSEQ multiplex PCR, and TCRdb holds only the in-frame ones, with some missing. The table shows 45,000 to 50,000 clones, with 92% occurring only once. Unmatched junction bases numbered 8, after V lost 1 base and J lost 8 bases. This CDR3 comprises 16 residues. Germline CDR1 SGHVS, CDR2 FNYEAQ. This specimen was peripheral blood, taken in the third trimester of pregnancy. The origin of this receptor is a female donor with multiple sclerosis, enrolled in a pregnancy study. The rearrangement joins TRBV7-6 to TRBJ1-4; 9 bases agree with TRBD1. The CDR3 here is CASSLGNRGQGEKLFF. CDR3 coding DNA: TGTGCCAGCAGCTTAGGAAACAGGGGGCAGGGGGAAAAACTGTTTTTT.